This T cell receptor beta chain was sequenced in a study of identical twins listed by TCRdb under 2016. About the full investigation: To test whether fetal clonotypes persist, this study deep-sequenced TCR alpha and beta repertoires from monozygotic twins, from unrelated adults of various ages, and from cord blood. To rule out contamination, replicate twin experiments were performed at different times with different library preparation protocols. Study-wide conclusions, independent of this receptor: Fewer insertions were carried by abundant cord blood beta clonotypes, a similar but weaker trend appeared in young adult naive repertoires, and no such trend appeared in memory repertoires. Because the same donors could not be followed over many years, the conclusions relied on cross-sectional statistical analysis. In beta out-of-frame sequences, excess twin sharing was weaker, because having fewer shared sequences lowered the signal-to-noise ratio. Invariant T cells such as MAIT and iNKT could partly confound zero-insertion analyses, although diverse VJ usage argued against such confounding for most clonotypes. Compared with coincidental sharing between unrelated individuals, out-of-frame TCR alpha sequences shared between twins showed an excess of sequences with low generation probability. In monozygotic twins, out-of-frame TCR alpha sharing was systematically underestimated by recombination models, although the models agreed with sharing between unrelated individuals.

This clonotype was found a few times. The antigen this receptor binds is unknown. Per-base qualities were not stored, and no clone one base away is much larger. Every donor was a healthy Caucasian. Three unrelated non-twin adults were additionally sequenced: a male aged 18 to 30, a male aged 50 to 60 and a female aged 50 to 60. Using Miltenyi CD45RO+ enrichment and human naive T-cell isolation kits, memory (CD45RO+) and naive T cells were isolated from PBMC. V ends up 2 bases short and J 1 base short, with an unmatched junction base count of 22. Spanning cysteine to phenylalanine, the CDR3 consists of 21 amino acids. Here the CDR3 DNA is all that survives: 63 bases in frame from base 1. CDR1 and CDR2 are read off the germline V gene as MNHEY and SVGEGT. To prepare the library, 5' RACE was applied. These reads were obtained on an Illumina HiSeq 2000. A universal primer binding site was added through template switching, and the final cDNA carried a unique molecular identifier so that TCR cDNA molecules could be counted accurately. Specific primers in the conserved constant-segment region were used to synthesize first-strand cDNA for TCR alpha and beta chains. Each cDNA library was double barcoded, with a SMART-Mk sample barcode plus Illumina barcodes, to control for contamination. TruSeq adapter sequences and Illumina sample barcodes were added in two successive PCR steps. TCR alpha and beta cDNA libraries were sequenced on the Illumina HiSeq platform with custom primers. Per the original workflow: MiGEC processed the raw reads to extract unique molecular identifiers, while MiXCR was used to determine the CDR3 positions. Recombination models were inferred per individual with the repgenHMM and IGoR tools using an EM algorithm. Shared clonotype analysis was performed with the tcR package in R, normalizing sharing by the product of cloneset sizes. To study raw recombination free of thymic and clonal selection effects, out-of-frame nonproductive sequences were analyzed. TCRdb applied fastp at Q25 and MiXCR to the public reads, then kept only in-frame beta chains. Each CDR3 protein appears once, grouped with its most common genes and DNA. In this record, the V and J calls reflect TCRdb's handling and not the investigators' own analysis. The sample table records roughly 710,000 distinct CDR3 sequences; around 6% of these occur just once. The top ten clonotypes cover roughly 1.6% of the sample.

Recombination joined TRBV6-2 or TRBV6-3 with TRBJ2-7, with 8 central nucleotides matching TRBD2. The sequenced material came from naive T cells sorted from blood. The cell subset or site label, read with the paper, signifies: cells isolated with a human naive T-cell isolation kit. The clonotype comes from a man between 18 and 29 years old in good health. The DNA reads TGTGCCAGCAGTTACGAATCCTGGAGCGGGAGCAATGGATTGGGGTCCTACGAGCAGTACTTC. Translated, it gives CASSYESWSGSNGLGSYEQYF.